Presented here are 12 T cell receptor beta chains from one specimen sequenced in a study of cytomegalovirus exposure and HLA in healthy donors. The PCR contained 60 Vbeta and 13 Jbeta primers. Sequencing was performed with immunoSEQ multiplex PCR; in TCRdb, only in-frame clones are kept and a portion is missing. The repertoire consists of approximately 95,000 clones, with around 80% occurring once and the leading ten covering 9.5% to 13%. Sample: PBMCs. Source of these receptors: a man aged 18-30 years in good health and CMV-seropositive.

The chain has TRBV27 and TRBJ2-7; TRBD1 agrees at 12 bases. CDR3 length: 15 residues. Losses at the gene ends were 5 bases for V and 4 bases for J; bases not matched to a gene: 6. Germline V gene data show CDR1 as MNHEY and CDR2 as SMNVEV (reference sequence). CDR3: CASSQGQGAPYEQYF. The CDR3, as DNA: TGTGCCAGCAGTCAGGGACAGGGGGCGCCGTACGAGCAGTACTTC.

CDR3 sequence (DNA): TGTGCCATCAGTGGAGGCCTCTTGGGACAGGGAGACTATGATGAAAAACTGTTTTTT. Residues: CAISGGLLGQGDYDEKLFF. The genes are TRBV10-3 and TRBJ1-4, with TRBD1 matching 9 bases. Germline CDR1 ENHRY, CDR2 SYGVKD. There are 19 residues in the CDR3. V shed 4 bases, J shed 6 bases, and the junction held 18 bases outside the gene matches.

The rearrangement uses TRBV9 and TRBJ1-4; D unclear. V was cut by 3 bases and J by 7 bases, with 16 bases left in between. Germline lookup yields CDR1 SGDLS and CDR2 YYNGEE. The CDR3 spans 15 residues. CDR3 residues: CASSATGTTAEKLFF. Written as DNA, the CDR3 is TGTGCCAGCAGCGCCACGGGAACTACGGCTGAAAAACTGTTTTTT.

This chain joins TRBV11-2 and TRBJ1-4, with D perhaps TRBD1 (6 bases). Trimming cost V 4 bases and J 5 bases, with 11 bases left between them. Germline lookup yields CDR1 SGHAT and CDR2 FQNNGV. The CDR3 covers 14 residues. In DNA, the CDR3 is TGTGCCAGCAGCTCGGACAGAGCCAATGAAAAACTGTTTTTT. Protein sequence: CASSSDRANEKLFF.

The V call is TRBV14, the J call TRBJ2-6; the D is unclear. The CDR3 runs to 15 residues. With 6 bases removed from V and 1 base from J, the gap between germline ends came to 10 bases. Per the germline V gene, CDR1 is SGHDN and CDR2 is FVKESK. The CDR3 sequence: CASSRLSSGANVLTF. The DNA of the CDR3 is TGTGCCAGCAGTCGTCTCTCTTCTGGGGCCAACGTCCTGACTTTC.

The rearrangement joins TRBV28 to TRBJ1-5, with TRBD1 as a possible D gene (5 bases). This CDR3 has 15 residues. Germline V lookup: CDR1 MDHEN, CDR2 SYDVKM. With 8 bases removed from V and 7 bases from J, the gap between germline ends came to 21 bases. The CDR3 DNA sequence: TGTGCCAGCCTAACCCACGGGGGATCGGGCCAGCCCCAGCATTTT. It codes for CASLTHGGSGQPQHF.

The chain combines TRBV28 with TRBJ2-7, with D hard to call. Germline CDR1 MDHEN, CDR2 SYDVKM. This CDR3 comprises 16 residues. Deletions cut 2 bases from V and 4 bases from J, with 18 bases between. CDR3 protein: CASSLLAWADSYEQYF. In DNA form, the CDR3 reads TGTGCCAGCAGTTTACTGGCTTGGGCAGATTCTTACGAGCAGTACTTC.

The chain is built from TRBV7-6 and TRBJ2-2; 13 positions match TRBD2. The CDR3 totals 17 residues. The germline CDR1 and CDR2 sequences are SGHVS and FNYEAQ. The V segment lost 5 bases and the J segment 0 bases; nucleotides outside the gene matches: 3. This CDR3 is CASSRGLAGTNTGELFF. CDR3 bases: TGTGCCAGCAGCCGGGGACTAGCGGGGACGAACACCGGGGAGCTGTTTTTT.

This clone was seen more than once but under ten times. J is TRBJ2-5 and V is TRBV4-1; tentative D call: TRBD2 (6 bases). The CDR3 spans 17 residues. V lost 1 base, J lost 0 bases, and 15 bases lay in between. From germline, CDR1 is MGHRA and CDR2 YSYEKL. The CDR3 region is CASSQGGLASYQETQYF. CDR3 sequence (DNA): TGCGCCAGCAGCCAAGGGGGCCTAGCGTCGTACCAAGAGACCCAGTACTTC.

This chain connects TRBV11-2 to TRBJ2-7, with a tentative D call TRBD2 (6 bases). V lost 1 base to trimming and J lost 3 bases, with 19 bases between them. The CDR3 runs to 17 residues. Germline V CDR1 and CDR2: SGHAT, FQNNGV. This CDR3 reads CASSLVLEGTAGYEQYF. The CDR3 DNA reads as TGTGCCAGCAGCTTAGTCTTGGAGGGGACGGCCGGCTACGAGCAGTACTTC.

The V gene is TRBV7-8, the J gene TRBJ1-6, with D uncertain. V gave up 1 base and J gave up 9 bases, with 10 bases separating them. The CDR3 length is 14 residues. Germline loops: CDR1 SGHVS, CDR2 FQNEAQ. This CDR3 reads CASSLVLSGSPLHF. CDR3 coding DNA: TGTGCCAGCAGCTTAGTGCTATCGGGTTCACCCCTCCACTTT.

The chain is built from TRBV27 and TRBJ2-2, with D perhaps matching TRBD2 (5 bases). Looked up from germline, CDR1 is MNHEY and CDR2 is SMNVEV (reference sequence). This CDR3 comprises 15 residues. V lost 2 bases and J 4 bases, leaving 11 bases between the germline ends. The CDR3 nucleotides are TGTGCCAGCAGTTTACTAGCCTCGGGCACCGGGGAGCTGTTTTTT. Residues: CASSLLASGTGELFF.